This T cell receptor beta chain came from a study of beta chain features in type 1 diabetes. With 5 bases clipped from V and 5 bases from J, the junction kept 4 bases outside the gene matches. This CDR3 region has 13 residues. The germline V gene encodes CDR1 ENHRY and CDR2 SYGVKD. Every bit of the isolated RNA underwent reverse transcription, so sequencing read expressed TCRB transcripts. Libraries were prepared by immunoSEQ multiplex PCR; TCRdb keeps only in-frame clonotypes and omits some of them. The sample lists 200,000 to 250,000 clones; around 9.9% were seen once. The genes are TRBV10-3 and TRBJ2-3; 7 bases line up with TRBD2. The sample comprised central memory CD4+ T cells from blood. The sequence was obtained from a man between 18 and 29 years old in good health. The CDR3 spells CAISLAGEDTQYF. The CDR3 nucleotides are TGTGCCATCAGTCTGGCGGGAGAAGATACGCAGTATTTT.